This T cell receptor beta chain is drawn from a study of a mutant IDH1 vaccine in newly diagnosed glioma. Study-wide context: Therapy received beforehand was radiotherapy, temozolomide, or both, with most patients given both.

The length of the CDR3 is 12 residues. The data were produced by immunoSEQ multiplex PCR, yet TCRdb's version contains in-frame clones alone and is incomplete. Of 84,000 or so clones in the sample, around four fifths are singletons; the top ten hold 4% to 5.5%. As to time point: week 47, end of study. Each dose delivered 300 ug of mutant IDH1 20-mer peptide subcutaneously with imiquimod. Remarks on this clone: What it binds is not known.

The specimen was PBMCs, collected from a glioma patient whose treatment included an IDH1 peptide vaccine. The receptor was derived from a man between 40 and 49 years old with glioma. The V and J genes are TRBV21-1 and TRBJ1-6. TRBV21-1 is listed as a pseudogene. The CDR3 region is CAKGRDNSPLHF. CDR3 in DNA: TGTGCCAAAGGACGGGATAATTCACCCCTCCACTTT.